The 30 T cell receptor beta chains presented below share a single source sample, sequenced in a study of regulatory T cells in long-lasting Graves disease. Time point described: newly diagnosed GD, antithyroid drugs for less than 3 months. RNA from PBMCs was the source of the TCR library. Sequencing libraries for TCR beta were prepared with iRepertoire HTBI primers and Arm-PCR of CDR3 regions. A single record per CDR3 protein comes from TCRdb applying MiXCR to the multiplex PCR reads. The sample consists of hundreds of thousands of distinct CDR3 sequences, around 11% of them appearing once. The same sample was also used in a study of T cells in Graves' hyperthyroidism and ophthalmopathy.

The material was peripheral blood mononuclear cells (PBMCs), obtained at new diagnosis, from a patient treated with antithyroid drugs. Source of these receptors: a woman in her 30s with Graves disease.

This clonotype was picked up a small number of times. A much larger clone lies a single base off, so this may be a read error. CDR3 sequence: CASSRTGTGNTGELCF. As DNA, the CDR3 is TGTGCCAGCAGTAGGACTGGGACAGGGAACACCGGGGAGCTGTGTTTT. The chain employs TRBV7-8 and TRBJ2-2; TRBD1 matches 9 bases. The CDR3 sequence is 16 residues long. Germline V lookup: CDR1 SGHVS, CDR2 FQNEAQ.

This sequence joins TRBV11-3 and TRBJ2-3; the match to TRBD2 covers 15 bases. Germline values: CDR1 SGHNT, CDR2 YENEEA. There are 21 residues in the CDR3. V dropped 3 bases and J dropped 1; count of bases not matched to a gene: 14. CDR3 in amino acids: CASSFKLGLAGGLRGTDTQYF. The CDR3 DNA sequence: TGTGCCAGCAGCTTCAAACTTGGACTAGCGGGAGGGCTTAGGGGCACAGATACGCAGTATTTT.

CDR3 nucleotide sequence: TGTGCCAGCAGTGCCACCCCACTACGGCTTAGCTCCTACAATGAGCAGTTCTTC. Encoded protein: CASSATPLRLSSYNEQFF. The V gene is TRBV6-4, the J gene TRBJ2-1; D is unresolved. CDR1 and CDR2 (germline): MRHNA, SNTAGT. Between the trimmed V and J ends, which lost 4 bases and 0 bases, there was a span of 19 bases. This CDR3 has 18 amino acids.

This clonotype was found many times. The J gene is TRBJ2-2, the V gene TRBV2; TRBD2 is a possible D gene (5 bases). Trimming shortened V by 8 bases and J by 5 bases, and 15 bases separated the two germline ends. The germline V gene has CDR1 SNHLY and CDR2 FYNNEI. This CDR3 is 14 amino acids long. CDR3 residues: CASEPGGVTGELFF. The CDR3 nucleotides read TGTGCCAGCGAGCCTGGAGGTGTAACCGGGGAGCTGTTTTTT.

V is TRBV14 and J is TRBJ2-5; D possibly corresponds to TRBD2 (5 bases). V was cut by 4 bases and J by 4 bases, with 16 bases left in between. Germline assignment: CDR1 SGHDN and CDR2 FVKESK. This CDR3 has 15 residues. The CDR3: CASSPRRTVTETQYF. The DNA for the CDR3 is TGTGCCAGCAGCCCCCGCAGGACTGTAACAGAGACCCAGTACTTC.

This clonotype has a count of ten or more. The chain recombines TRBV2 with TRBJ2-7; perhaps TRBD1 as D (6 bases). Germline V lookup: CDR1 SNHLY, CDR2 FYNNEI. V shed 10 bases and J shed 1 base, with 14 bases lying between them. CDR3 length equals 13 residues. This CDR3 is CAIDGTPSYEQYF. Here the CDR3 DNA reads TGTGCCATTGACGGGACACCTTCCTACGAGCAGTACTTC. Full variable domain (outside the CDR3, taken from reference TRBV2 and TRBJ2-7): EPEVTQTPSHQVTQMGQEVILRCVPISNHLYFYWYRQILGQKVEFLVSFYNNEISEKSEIFDDQFSVERPDGSNFTLKIRSTKLEDSAMYFCAIDGTPSYEQYFGPGTRLTVT.

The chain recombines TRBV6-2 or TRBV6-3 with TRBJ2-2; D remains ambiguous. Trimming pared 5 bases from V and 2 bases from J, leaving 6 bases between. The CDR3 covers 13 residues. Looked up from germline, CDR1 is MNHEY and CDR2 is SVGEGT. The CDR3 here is CASSALNTGELFF. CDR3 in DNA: TGTGCCAGCAGTGCACTTAACACCGGGGAGCTGTTTTTT.

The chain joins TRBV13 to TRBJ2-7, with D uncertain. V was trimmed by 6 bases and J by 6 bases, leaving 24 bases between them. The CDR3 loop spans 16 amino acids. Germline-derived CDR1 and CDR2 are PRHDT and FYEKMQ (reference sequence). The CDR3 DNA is TGTGCCAGCAGTCCCTTAAGCGCGCTTTCGGCAGGCGAGCAGTACTTC. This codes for CASSPLSALSAGEQYF.

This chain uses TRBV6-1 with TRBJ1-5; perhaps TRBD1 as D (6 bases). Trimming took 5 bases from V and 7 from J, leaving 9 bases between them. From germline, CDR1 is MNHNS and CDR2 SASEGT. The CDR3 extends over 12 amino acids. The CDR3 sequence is CASSQRGQPQHF. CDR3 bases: TGTGCCAGCAGTCAAAGGGGGCAGCCCCAGCATTTT.

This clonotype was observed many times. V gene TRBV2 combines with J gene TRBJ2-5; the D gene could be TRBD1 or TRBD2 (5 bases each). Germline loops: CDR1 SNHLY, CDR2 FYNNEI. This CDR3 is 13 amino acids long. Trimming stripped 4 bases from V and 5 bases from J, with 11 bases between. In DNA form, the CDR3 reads TGTGCCAGCAGTGCCGAGGGGTGGGAGACCCAGTACTTC. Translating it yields CASSAEGWETQYF.

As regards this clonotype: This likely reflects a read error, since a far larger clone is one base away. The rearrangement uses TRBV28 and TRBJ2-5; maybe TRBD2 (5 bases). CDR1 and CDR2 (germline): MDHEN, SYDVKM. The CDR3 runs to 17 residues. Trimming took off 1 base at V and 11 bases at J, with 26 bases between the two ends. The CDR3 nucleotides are TGTGCCAGCAGTTTATATCAGCGGTCCCTTTCTGTCGATGAGCAGTACTTC. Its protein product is CASSLYQRSLSVDEQYF. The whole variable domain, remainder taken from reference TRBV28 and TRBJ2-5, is DVKVTQSSRYLVKRTGEKVFLECVQDMDHENMFWYRQDPGLGLRLIYFSYDVKMKEKGDIPEGYSVSREKKERFSLILESASTNQTSMYLCASSLYQRSLSVDEQYFGPGTRLLVL.

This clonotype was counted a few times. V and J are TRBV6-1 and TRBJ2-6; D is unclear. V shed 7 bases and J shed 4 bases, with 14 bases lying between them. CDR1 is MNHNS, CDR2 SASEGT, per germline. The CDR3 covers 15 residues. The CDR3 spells CASIRGSSGANVLTF. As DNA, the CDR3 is TGTGCCAGCATAAGAGGTAGTTCCGGGGCCAACGTCCTGACTTTC.

The CDR3 DNA reads as TGTGCCAGTAGTATATGGCTAGCGGGAGGCTACGAGCAGTACTTC. It yields the protein CASSIWLAGGYEQYF. The chain employs TRBV19 and TRBJ2-7, with 11 positions matching TRBD2. Germline values: CDR1 LNHDA, CDR2 SQIVND (reference sequence). The CDR3 sequence is 15 residues long. V dropped 2 bases and J dropped 3; count of bases not matched to a gene: 3. The whole variable domain, filled in from reference TRBV19 and TRBJ2-7, reads DGGITQSPKYLFRKEGQNVTLSCEQNLNHDAMYWYRQDPGQGLRLIYYSQIVNDFQKGDIAEGYSVSREKKESFPLTVTSAQKNPTAFYLCASSIWLAGGYEQYFGPGTRLTVT.

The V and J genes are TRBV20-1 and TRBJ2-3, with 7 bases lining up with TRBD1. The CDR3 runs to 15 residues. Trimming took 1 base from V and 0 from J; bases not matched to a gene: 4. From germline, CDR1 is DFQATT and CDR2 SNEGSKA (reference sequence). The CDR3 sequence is CSARAPGQSTDTQYF. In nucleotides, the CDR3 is TGCAGTGCTAGAGCTCCGGGACAGAGCACAGATACGCAGTATTTT.

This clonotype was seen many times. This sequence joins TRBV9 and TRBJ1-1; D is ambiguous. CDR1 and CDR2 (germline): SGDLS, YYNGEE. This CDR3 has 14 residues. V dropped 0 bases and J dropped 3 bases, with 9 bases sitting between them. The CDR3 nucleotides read TGTGCCAGCAGCGTAGGACCAAGGGACACTGAAGCTTTCTTT. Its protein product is CASSVGPRDTEAFF. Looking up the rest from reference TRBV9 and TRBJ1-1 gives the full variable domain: DSGVTQTPKHLITATGQRVTLRCSPRSGDLSVYWYQQSLDQGLQFLIQYYNGEERAKGNILERFSAQQFPDLHSELNLSSLELGDSALYFCASSVGPRDTEAFFGQGTRLTVV.

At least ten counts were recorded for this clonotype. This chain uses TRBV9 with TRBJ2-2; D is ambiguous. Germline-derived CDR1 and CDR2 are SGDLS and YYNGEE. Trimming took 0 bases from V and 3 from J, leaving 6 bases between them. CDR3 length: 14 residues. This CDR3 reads CASSVVGDTGELFF. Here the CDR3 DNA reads TGTGCCAGCAGCGTAGTCGGAGACACCGGGGAGCTGTTTTTT.

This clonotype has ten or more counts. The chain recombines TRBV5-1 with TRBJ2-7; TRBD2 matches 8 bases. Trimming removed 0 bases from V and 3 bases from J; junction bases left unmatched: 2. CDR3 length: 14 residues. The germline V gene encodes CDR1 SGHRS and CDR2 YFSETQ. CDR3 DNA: TGCGCCAGCAGCTTGGCCGCGGGGGGCTACGAGCAGTACTTC. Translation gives CASSLAAGGYEQYF.

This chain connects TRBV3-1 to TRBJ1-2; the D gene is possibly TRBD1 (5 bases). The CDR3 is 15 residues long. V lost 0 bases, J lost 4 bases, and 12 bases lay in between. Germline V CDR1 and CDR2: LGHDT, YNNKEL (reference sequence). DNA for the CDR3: TGTGCCAGCAGCCAAGAAGGGGACGCAGCCTATGGCTACACCTTC. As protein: CASSQEGDAAYGYTF.

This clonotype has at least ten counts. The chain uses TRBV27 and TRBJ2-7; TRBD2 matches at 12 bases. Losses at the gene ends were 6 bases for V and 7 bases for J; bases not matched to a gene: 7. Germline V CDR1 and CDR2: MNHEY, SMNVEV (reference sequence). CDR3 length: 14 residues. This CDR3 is CASRLAGGGGEQYF. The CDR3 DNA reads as TGTGCCAGCAGACTAGCGGGGGGCGGGGGAGAGCAGTACTTC.

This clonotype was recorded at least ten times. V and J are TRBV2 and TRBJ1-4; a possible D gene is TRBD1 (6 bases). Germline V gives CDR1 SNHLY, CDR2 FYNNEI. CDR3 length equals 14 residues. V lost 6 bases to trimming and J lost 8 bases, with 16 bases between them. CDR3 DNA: TGTGCCAGCAGCGTCTACAGGGATGGCGAAAAACTGTTTTTT. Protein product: CASSVYRDGEKLFF.

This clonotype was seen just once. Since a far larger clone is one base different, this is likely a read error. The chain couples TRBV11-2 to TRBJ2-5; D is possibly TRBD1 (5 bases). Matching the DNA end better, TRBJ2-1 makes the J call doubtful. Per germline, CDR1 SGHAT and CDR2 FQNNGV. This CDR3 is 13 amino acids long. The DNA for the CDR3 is TGTGCCAGCAGCCCCGACAGCTACAATGATCAGTTCTTC. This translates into CASSPDSYNDQFF.

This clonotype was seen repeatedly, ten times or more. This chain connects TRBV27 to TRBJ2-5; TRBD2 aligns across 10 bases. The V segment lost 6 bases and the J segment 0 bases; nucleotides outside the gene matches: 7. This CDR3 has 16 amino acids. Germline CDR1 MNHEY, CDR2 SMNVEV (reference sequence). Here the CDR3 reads CASSEISGGYQETQYF. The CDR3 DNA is TGTGCCAGCAGCGAGATTAGCGGGGGGTACCAAGAGACCCAGTACTTC.

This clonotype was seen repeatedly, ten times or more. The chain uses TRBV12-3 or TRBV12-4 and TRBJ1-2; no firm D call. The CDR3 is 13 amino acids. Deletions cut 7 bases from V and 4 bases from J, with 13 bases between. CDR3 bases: TGTGCCAGCACCCTGGACGGGCTCTATGGCTACACCTTC. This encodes CASTLDGLYGYTF.

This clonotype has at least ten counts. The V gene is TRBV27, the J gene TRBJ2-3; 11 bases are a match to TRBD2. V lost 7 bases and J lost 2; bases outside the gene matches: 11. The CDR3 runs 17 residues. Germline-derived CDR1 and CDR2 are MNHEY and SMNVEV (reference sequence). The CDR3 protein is CASTNRGTSGFTDTQYF. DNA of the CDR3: TGTGCCAGCACCAATCGGGGGACTAGCGGCTTCACAGATACGCAGTATTTT.

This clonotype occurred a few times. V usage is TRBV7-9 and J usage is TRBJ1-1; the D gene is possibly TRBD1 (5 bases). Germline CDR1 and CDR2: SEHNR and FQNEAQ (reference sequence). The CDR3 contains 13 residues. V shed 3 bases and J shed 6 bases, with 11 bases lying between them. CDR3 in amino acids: CASSFGGTPEAFF. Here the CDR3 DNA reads TGTGCCAGCAGCTTTGGGGGTACCCCTGAAGCTTTCTTT.

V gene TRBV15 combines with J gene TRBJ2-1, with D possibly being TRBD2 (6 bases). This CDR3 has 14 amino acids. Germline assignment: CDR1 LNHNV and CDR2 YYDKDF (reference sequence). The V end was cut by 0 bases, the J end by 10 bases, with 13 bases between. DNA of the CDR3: TGTGCCACCAGCAGAGATCCCTCCGGAGGGGAGCAGTTCTTC. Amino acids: CATSRDPSGGEQFF.

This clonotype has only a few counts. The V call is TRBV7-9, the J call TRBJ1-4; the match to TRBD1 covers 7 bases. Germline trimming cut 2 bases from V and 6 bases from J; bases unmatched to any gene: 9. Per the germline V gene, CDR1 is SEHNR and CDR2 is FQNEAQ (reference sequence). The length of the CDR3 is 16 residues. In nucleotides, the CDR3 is TGTGCCAGCAGCTTAATTATCGAAGGGGGCGATGAAAAACTGTTTTTT. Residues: CASSLIIEGGDEKLFF.

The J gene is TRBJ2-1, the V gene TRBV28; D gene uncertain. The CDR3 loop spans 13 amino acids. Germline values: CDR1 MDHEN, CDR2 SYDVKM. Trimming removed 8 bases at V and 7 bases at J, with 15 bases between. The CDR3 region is CASHPQARNEQFF. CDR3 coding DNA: TGTGCCAGCCACCCCCAGGCCAGGAATGAGCAGTTCTTC. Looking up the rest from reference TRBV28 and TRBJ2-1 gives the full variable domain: DVKVTQSSRYLVKRTGEKVFLECVQDMDHENMFWYRQDPGLGLRLIYFSYDVKMKEKGDIPEGYSVSREKKERFSLILESASTNQTSMYLCASHPQARNEQFFGPGTRLTVL.

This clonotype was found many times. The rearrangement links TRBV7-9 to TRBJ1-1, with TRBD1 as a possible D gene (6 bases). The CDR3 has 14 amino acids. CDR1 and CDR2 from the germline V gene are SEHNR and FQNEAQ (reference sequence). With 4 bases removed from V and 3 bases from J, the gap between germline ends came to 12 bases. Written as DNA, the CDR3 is TGTGCCAGCAGCTCGGGGGGGGCGCACACTGAAGCTTTCTTT. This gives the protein CASSSGGAHTEAFF.

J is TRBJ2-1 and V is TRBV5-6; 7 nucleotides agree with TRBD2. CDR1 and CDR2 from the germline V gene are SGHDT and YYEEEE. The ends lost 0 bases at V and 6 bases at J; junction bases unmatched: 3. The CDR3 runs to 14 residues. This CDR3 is CASSLEGLRNEQFF. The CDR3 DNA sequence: TGTGCCAGCAGCTTGGAGGGACTACGCAATGAGCAGTTCTTC.